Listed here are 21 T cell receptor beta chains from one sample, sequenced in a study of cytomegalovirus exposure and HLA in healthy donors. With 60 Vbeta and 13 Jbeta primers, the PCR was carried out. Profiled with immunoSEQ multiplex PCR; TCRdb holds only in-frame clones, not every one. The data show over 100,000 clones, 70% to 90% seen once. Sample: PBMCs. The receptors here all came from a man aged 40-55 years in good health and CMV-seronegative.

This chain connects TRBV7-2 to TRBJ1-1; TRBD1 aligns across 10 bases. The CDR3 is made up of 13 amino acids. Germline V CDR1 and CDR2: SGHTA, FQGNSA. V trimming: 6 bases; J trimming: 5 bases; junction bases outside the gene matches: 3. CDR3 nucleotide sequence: TGTGCCAGCAGACGGGACAGGGGAACTGAAGCTTTCTTT. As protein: CASRRDRGTEAFF. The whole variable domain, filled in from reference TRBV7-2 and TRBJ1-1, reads GAGVSQSPSNKVTEKGKDVELRCDPISGHTALYWYRQSLGQGLEFLIYFQGNSAPDKSGLPSDRFSAERTGGSVSTLTIQRTQQEDSAVYLCASRRDRGTEAFFGQGTRLTVV.

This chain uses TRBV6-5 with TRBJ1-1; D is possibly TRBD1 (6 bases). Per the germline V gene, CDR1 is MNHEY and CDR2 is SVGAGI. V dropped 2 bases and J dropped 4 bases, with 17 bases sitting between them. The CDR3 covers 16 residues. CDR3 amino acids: CASSYRPRQVLTEAFF. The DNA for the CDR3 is TGTGCCAGCAGTTACCGGCCGAGACAGGTCCTCACTGAAGCTTTCTTT.

CDR3 in DNA: TGTGCCAGCAGCATAGACAGGGAAATGTCTGGAAACACCATATATTTT. It translates to CASSIDREMSGNTIYF. This chain connects TRBV21-1 to TRBJ1-3; TRBD1 was called by the table and not checked on the DNA. TRBV21-1 is classified as a pseudogene. This CDR3 has 16 residues.

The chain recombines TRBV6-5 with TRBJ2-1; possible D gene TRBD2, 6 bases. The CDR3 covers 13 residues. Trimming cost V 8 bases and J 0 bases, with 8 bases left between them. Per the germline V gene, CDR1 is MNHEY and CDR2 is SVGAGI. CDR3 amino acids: CASGGASYNEQFF. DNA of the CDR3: TGTGCCAGCGGCGGGGCCTCCTACAATGAGCAGTTCTTC.

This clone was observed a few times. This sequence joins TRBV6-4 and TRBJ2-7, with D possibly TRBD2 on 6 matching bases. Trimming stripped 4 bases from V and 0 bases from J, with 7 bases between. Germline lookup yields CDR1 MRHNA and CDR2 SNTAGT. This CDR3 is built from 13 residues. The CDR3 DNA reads TGTGCCAGCAGTGTGGAGGGCTCCTACGAGCAGTACTTC. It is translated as CASSVEGSYEQYF.

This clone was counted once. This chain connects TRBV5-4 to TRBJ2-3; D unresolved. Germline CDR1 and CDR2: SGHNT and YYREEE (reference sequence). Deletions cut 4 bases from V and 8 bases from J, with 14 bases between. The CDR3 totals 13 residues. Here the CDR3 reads CASSPLEQATQYF. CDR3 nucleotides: TGTGCCAGCAGCCCCCTCGAGCAGGCTACGCAGTATTTT.

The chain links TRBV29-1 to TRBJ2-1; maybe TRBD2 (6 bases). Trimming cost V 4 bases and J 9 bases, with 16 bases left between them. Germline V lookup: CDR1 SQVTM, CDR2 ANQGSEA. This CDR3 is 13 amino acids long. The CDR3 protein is CSVGKGTAGEQFF. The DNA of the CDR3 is TGCAGCGTTGGAAAGGGAACAGCGGGTGAGCAGTTCTTC.

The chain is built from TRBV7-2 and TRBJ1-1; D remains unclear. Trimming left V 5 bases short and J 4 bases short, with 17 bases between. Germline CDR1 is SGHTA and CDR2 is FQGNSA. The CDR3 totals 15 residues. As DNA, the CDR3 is TGTGCCAGCAGCGCACGGTACGGGGAGGGCACTGAAGCTTTCTTT. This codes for CASSARYGEGTEAFF.

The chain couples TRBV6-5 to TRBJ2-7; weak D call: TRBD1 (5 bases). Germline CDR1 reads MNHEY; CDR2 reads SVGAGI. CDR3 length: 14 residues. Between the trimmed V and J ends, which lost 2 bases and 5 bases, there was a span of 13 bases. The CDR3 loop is CASSYETEWDEQYF. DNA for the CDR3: TGTGCCAGCAGTTACGAGACAGAGTGGGACGAGCAGTACTTC.

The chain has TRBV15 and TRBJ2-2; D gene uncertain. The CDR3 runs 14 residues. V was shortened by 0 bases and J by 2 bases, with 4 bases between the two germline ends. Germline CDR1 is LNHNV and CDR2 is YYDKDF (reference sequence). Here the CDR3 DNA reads TGTGCCACCAGCAGAGATCTAAACACCGGGGAGCTGTTTTTT. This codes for CATSRDLNTGELFF.

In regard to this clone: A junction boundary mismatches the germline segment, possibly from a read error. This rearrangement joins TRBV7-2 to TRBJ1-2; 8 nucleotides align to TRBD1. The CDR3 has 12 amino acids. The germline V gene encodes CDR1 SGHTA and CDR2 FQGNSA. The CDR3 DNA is TGTGCCAGCAGCCCCTTACAGACAGGGGAGGCCTTC. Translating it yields CASSPLQTGEAF.

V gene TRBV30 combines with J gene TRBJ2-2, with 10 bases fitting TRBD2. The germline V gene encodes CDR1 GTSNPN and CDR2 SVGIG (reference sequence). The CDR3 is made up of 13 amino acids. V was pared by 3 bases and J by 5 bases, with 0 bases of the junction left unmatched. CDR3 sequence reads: CAWRTSGTGELFF. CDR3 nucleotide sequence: TGTGCCTGGAGGACTAGCGGGACCGGGGAGCTGTTTTTT. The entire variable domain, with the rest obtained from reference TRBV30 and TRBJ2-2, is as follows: SQTIHQWPATLVQPVGSPLSLECTVEGTSNPNLYWYRQAAGRGLQLLFYSVGIGQISSEVPQNLSASRPQDRQFILSSKKLLLSDSGFYLCAWRTSGTGELFFGEGSRLTVL.

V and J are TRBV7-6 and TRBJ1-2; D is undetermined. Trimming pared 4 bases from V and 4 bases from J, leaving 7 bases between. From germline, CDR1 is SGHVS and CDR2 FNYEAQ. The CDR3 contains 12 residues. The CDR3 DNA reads TGTGCCAGCAGCTCGGGAACCTATGGCTACACCTTC. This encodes CASSSGTYGYTF. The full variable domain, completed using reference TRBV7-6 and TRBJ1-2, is GAGVSQSPRYKVTKRGQDVALRCDPISGHVSLYWYRQALGQGPEFLTYFNYEAQQDKSGLPNDRFSAERPEGSISTLTIQRTEQRDSAMYRCASSSGTYGYTFGSGTRLTVV.

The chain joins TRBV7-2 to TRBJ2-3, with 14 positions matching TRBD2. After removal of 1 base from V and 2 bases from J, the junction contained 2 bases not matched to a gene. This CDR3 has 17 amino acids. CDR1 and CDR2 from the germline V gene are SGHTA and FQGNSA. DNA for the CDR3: TGTGCCAGCAGCTTAGGACTAGCGGGGGGGCCCACAGATACGCAGTATTTT. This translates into CASSLGLAGGPTDTQYF.

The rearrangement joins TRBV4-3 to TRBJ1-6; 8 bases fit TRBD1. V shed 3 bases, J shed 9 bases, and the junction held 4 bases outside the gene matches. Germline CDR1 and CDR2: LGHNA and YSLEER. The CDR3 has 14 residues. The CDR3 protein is CASSQTGVGSPLHF. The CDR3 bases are TGCGCCAGCAGCCAGACAGGGGTGGGTTCACCCCTCCACTTT.

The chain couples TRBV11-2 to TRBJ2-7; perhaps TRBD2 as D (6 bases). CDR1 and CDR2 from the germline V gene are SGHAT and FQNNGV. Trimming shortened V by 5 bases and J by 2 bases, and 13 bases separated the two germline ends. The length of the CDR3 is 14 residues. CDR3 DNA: TGTGCCAGCAGCCTGCTCTGGGGGGCCTACGAGCAGTACTTC. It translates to CASSLLWGAYEQYF.

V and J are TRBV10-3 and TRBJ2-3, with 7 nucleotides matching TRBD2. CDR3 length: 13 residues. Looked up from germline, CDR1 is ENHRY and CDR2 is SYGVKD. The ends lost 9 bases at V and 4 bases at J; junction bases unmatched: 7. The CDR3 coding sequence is TGTGCCATTTGGGCGGGGGTGGCAGATACGCAGTATTTT. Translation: CAIWAGVADTQYF.

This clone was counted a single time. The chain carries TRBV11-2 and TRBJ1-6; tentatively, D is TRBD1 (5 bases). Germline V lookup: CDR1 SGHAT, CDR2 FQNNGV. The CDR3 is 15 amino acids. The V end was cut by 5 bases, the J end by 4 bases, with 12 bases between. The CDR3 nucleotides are TGTGCCAGCAGCCCGCGGGGGGTTTATAATTCACCCCTCCACTTT. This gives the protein CASSPRGVYNSPLHF.

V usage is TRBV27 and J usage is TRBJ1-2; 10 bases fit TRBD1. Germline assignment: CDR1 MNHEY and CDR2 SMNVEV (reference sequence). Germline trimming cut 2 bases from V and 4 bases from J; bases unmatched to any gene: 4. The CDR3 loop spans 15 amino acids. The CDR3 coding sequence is TGTGCCAGCAGTTTACGGACAGGGGGATTCTATGGCTACACCTTC. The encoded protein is CASSLRTGGFYGYTF.

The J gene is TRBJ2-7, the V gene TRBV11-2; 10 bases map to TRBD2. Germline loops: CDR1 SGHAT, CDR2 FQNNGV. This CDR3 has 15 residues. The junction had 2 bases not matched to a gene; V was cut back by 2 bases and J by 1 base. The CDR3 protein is CASSLLAGVSYEQYF. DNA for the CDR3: TGTGCCAGCAGCTTACTAGCGGGAGTTTCCTACGAGCAGTACTTC.

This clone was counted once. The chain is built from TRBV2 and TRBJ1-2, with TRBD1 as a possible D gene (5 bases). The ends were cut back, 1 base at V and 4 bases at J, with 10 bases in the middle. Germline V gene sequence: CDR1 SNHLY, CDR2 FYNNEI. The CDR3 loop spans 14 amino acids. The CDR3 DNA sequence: TGTGCCAGCAGTGAAGTTAGGGGAACCTATGGCTACACCTTC. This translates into CASSEVRGTYGYTF.